These 20 T cell receptor beta chains were all obtained from the same sample, sequenced in a study of CD8 T cells in Susac syndrome. Reverse transcription of roughly 0.45 to 1 ug RNA was performed with random hexamers. TCRdb processed the immunoSEQ multiplex PCR reads anew with MiXCR; each CDR3 protein has one entry. This sample has around 170,000 distinct CDR3 sequences; 90% to 95% occur once, and the top ten carry 0.15% to 0.2%. Specimen: CD8+ T cells from PBMCs. The receptors shown here come from a human donor with multiple sclerosis.

This clonotype was seen once. The CDR3 region is CASSQLTGGSAYNSPLHF. The CDR3 DNA reads as TGTGCCAGCAGCCAACTAACAGGGGGCAGCGCCTATAATTCACCCCTCCACTTT. The chain is built from TRBV14 and TRBJ1-6, with 9 positions matching TRBD1. The CDR3 totals 18 residues. The junction had 7 bases not matched to a gene; V was cut back by 2 bases and J by 2 bases. The V gene's germline CDR1 is SGHDN and CDR2 FVKESK.

J is TRBJ1-2 and V is TRBV29-1; D is unresolved. Germline CDR1 SQVTM, CDR2 ANQGSEA. V gave up 0 bases and J gave up 1 base, with 9 bases separating them. CDR3 size: 14 residues. CDR3 protein: CSVEDDRVNYGYTF. The CDR3, as DNA: TGCAGCGTTGAAGATGATCGGGTTAACTATGGCTACACCTTC.

CDR3 in amino acids: CASRDRQGFERETYEQYF. In DNA, the CDR3 is TGTGCCAGCAGAGACAGACAGGGTTTCGAGCGGGAGACCTACGAGCAGTACTTC. The V and J genes are TRBV2 and TRBJ2-7, with a tentative D call TRBD2 (8 bases). The V end was cut by 6 bases, the J end by 2 bases, with 26 bases between. The CDR3 is made up of 18 amino acids. Germline V gene lookup returns CDR1 SNHLY and CDR2 FYNNEI.

This chain joins TRBV7-2 and TRBJ2-3, with TRBD2 identical over 13 bases. The V segment lost 4 bases and the J segment 4 bases; nucleotides outside the gene matches: 5. The CDR3 contains 16 residues. CDR1 is SGHTA and CDR2 is FQGNSA in the germline V gene. The CDR3 DNA follows: TGTGCCAGCAGCTCTGGACTAGCGGGAGTGTCAGATACGCAGTATTTT. This sequence encodes CASSSGLAGVSDTQYF.

The chain employs TRBV19 and TRBJ2-5, with a tentative D call TRBD1 (6 bases). CDR1 is LNHDA and CDR2 is SQIVND in the germline V gene (reference sequence). Trimming pared 5 bases from V and 2 bases from J, leaving 12 bases between. The CDR3 is 14 amino acids. This CDR3 reads CASSSRQVQETQYF. CDR3 DNA: TGTGCCAGTAGTTCTCGACAGGTTCAAGAGACCCAGTACTTC.

This clonotype was found once. The chain joins TRBV7-9 to TRBJ2-7, with TRBD1 identical over 9 bases. Germline-derived CDR1 and CDR2 are SEHNR and FQNEAQ (reference sequence). This CDR3 contains 14 residues. The trim removed 6 bases at V and 2 bases at J, leaving 5 bases unmatched. CDR3 nucleotide sequence: TGTGCCAGCAGGGGGGACAGGGAGGCCTACGAGCAGTACTTC. Its protein product is CASRGDREAYEQYF. Filled out from reference TRBV7-9 and TRBJ2-7, the complete variable domain reads DTGVSQNPRHKITKRGQNVTFRCDPISEHNRLYWYRQTLGQGPEFLTYFQNEAQLEKSRLLSDRFSAERPKGSFSTLEIQRTEQGDSAMYLCASRGDREAYEQYFGPGTRLTVT.

The chain carries TRBV11-2 and TRBJ2-6; D unclear. V lost 5 bases and J lost 5, with 4 bases in between. The germline V gene encodes CDR1 SGHAT and CDR2 FQNNGV. The length of the CDR3 is 12 residues. CDR3 nucleotides: TGTGCCAGCAGCAAAAGGGCCAACGTCCTGACTTTC. Translation: CASSKRANVLTF.

The chain has TRBV19 and TRBJ2-7, with 13 bases matching TRBD2. Losses at the gene ends were 3 bases for V and 2 bases for J; bases not matched to a gene: 1. The CDR3 loop spans 15 amino acids. CDR1 and CDR2 (germline): LNHDA, SQIVND (reference sequence). The CDR3 DNA sequence: TGTGCCAGTAGTATGGGGACTAGCGGGGCCTACGAGCAGTACTTC. Residues: CASSMGTSGAYEQYF.

The rearrangement uses TRBV23-1 and TRBJ2-3; 7 nucleotides line up with TRBD2. TRBV23-1 is known as an ORF, though its function is uncertain. Trimming at V came to 5 bases and at J to 2 bases, leaving 4 bases not matched to a gene. The CDR3 extends over 14 amino acids. The CDR3 DNA follows: TGCGCCAGCAGTAGCCGGGGGGACACAGATACGCAGTATTTT. It specifies CASSSRGDTDTQYF.

The chain couples TRBV3-1 to TRBJ2-5; TRBD1 agrees at 8 bases. This CDR3 has 15 amino acids. The ends lost 0 bases at V and 5 bases at J; junction bases unmatched: 5. Germline CDR1 reads LGHDT; CDR2 reads YNNKEL (reference sequence). CDR3 in DNA: TGTGCCAGCAGCCAAGACCAGGGGGCGGGGGAGACCCAGTACTTC. Translating it yields CASSQDQGAGETQYF.

V is TRBV7-9 and J is TRBJ1-2; D gene uncertain. Germline values: CDR1 SEHNR, CDR2 FQNEAQ (reference sequence). Trimming took off 5 bases at V and 2 bases at J, with 12 bases between the two ends. The CDR3 spans 14 residues. CDR3 bases: TGTGCCAGCAGCGGAGTCATAGGGAACTATGGCTACACCTTC. Translated: CASSGVIGNYGYTF. The full variable domain, its missing parts supplied by reference TRBV7-9 and TRBJ1-2, is DTGVSQNPRHKITKRGQNVTFRCDPISEHNRLYWYRQTLGQGPEFLTYFQNEAQLEKSRLLSDRFSAERPKGSFSTLEIQRTEQGDSAMYLCASSGVIGNYGYTFGSGTRLTVV.

This chain links TRBV27 with TRBJ2-7, with TRBD2 matching over 12 bases. Trimming removed 5 bases from V and 3 bases from J; junction bases left unmatched: 5. Germline CDR1 MNHEY, CDR2 SMNVEV (reference sequence). The CDR3 is 15 amino acids. CDR3 sequence (DNA): TGTGCCAGCAGTCCCCTAGCGGGAGGGGTCTACGAGCAGTACTTC. It specifies CASSPLAGGVYEQYF.

The J gene is TRBJ2-1, the V gene TRBV9; 8 bases are a match to TRBD2. Germline assignment: CDR1 SGDLS and CDR2 YYNGEE. CDR3 length: 13 residues. With 3 bases clipped from V and 9 bases from J, the junction kept 5 bases outside the gene matches. CDR3 nucleotide sequence: TGTGCCAGCAGCGGGGCGGGAGGTATTGAGCAGTTCTTC. This sequence encodes CASSGAGGIEQFF.

This chain links TRBV20-1 with TRBJ2-7; no reliable D call. Trimming shortened V by 6 bases and J by 0 bases, and 12 bases separated the two germline ends. Germline assignment: CDR1 DFQATT and CDR2 SNEGSKA (reference sequence). This CDR3 spans 13 amino acids. The CDR3 reads CSAVPGDSYEQYF. CDR3 nucleotides: TGCAGTGCGGTTCCCGGCGACTCCTACGAGCAGTACTTC.

The chain is built from TRBV11-2 and TRBJ2-1; D is perhaps TRBD1 or TRBD2 (5 bases each). The germline V gene encodes CDR1 SGHAT and CDR2 FQNNGV. Trimming left V 4 bases short and J 7 bases short, with 11 bases between. The CDR3 is made up of 13 amino acids. In DNA form, the CDR3 reads TGTGCCAGCAGCTCCGGGACGCAAAATGAGCAGTTCTTC. Translating it yields CASSSGTQNEQFF.

This rearrangement joins TRBV5-1 to TRBJ1-2; D is possibly TRBD1 (5 bases). This CDR3 is built from 11 residues. CDR1 SGHRS and CDR2 YFSETQ come from the germline V gene. Trimming left V 6 bases short and J 14 bases short, with 17 bases between. CDR3 protein: CASNGPLGETF. The CDR3 DNA reads as TGCGCCAGCAACGGGCCCTTGGGGGAGACCTTC. Supplemented by reference TRBV5-1 and TRBJ1-2, the full variable domain reads KAGVTQTPRYLIKTRGQQVTLSCSPISGHRSVSWYQQTPGQGLQFLFEYFSETQRNKGNFPGRFSGRQFSNSRSEMNVSTLELGDSALYLCASNGPLGETFGSGTRLTVV.

The chain joins TRBV20-1 to TRBJ2-1; D is uncertain. The CDR3 runs to 14 residues. Trimming took off 4 bases at V and 0 bases at J, with 10 bases between the two ends. Germline V gives CDR1 DFQATT, CDR2 SNEGSKA (reference sequence). CDR3 sequence: CSATHASSYNEQFF. The CDR3 DNA follows: TGCAGTGCTACCCACGCGAGCTCCTACAATGAGCAGTTCTTC.

The rearrangement links TRBV7-2 to TRBJ2-1; tentatively, D is TRBD1 or TRBD2 (5 bases each). This CDR3 comprises 14 residues. Trimming pared 5 bases from V and 12 bases from J, leaving 20 bases between. The germline V gene encodes CDR1 SGHTA and CDR2 FQGNSA. The CDR3 region is CASSVRDVARPQFF. CDR3 DNA: TGTGCCAGCAGCGTCAGGGACGTTGCACGTCCGCAGTTCTTC.

This clonotype appeared a few times. The rearrangement links TRBV13 to TRBJ2-2; D call uncertain. Germline V CDR1 and CDR2: PRHDT, FYEKMQ (reference sequence). With 1 base removed from V and 2 bases from J, the gap between germline ends came to 5 bases. The CDR3 has 14 amino acids. The CDR3 sequence: CASSLDPNTGELFF. The CDR3 nucleotides are TGTGCCAGCAGCTTAGATCCCAACACCGGGGAGCTGTTTTTT.

The genes are TRBV29-1 and TRBJ1-1; 7 positions agree with TRBD1. The length of the CDR3 is 14 residues. Germline assignment: CDR1 SQVTM and CDR2 ANQGSEA. The V gene end was trimmed by 4 bases and the J gene end by 5 bases; junction bases not matched to a gene: 10. CDR3 loop: CSVAAGGVLTEAFF. CDR3 in DNA: TGCAGCGTTGCTGCAGGGGGAGTATTGACTGAAGCTTTCTTT.